This entry describes one T cell receptor beta chain. The antigen is unknown. These data belong to a study of T cell responses to AZD1222 COVID-19 vaccine. Using immunoSEQ multiplex PCR, the repertoire was profiled, and TCRdb retains in-frame clones only, with some absent. The sample lists over 130,000 clones; about 89% were seen once. Study conclusions and caveats: Spike-specific TCRs gained breadth and depth after people received two AZD1222 doses. There were repertoire samples only from the period after the peak T cell response.

Germline assignment: CDR1 SEHNR and CDR2 FQNEAQ (reference sequence). This CDR3 has 14 amino acids. Trimming stripped 3 bases from V and 7 bases from J, with 10 bases between. Specimen: peripheral blood, collected 28 days after the second dose of the MenACWY control vaccine. This TCR was recovered from an adult who received the MenACWY meningococcal vaccine as a control. The J gene is TRBJ1-6, the V gene TRBV7-9; D is perhaps TRBD1 (5 bases). CDR3 loop: CASSFWGRNSPLHF. CDR3 bases: TGTGCCAGCAGCTTTTGGGGGAGGAATTCACCCCTCCACTTT.